The clone carrying this T cell receptor beta chain was picked up a small number of times. Its matching antigen is unknown. This entry comes from a study of beta chain features in type 1 diabetes. Findings and limits, study-wide: More deletions and fewer insertions at VDJ junctions were seen in type 1 diabetes patients. Patients' naive, central memory and Treg TCRB repertoires seemed closer to one another than those of healthy donors. Moderately but significantly shorter TCRB CDR3s were found in Type 1 diabetes patients in all four CD4+ subsets.

Sequencing targeted expressed TCRB transcripts, as all isolated RNA had been reverse transcribed. Each sample of naive, central memory or regulatory T cells had, on average, roughly 3.6 million reads. Method: immunoSEQ multiplex PCR; TCRdb's copy keeps in-frame clones and lacks some. The sample comprises 600,000 to 700,000 clones, around 15% of which are singletons, and approximately 0.021% rests with the top ten. Per germline, CDR1 MNHEY and CDR2 SVGAGI. This CDR3 is 13 amino acids long. V lost 7 bases, J lost 0 bases, and 8 bases lay in between. The source of this sequence is a man between 18 and 35 years old with type 1 diabetes. The chain has TRBV6-5 and TRBJ2-3; D remains unclear. The material sequenced was naive CD4+ T cells from blood. CDR3 sequence reads: CASKDFSTDTQYF. The CDR3 DNA sequence: TGTGCCAGCAAAGATTTTAGCACAGATACGCAGTATTTT.